A selection of T cell receptor beta chains follows, all from one sample in a study of T cell responses to AZD1222 COVID-19 vaccine. Clones were read by immunoSEQ multiplex PCR, and TCRdb kept only the in-frame ones, dropping some. In the table there are 100,000 to 150,000 clones, 80% to 90% of which are singletons. Sample: peripheral blood, taken on day 0 of AZD1222 vaccination. Receptor source: an adult in good health. Both conserved end residues are part of each CDR3. A D gene is named only where the DNA matches it firmly. Clone size, where shown, is once, few, many, or a class for clones that have expanded.

cdr3_aa cdr3_nt clone_size j_call d_call v_call
CAWTPVGGIVEKLFF TGTGCCTGGACCCCCGTGGGGGGGATTGTTGAAAAACTGTTTTTT few TRBJ1-4 - TRBV30
CASNPLLGDGDTQYF TGTGCCAGCAACCCCTTACTGGGGGACGGAGATACGCAGTATTTT - TRBJ2-3 - TRBV25-1
CAFQGTENNYGYTF TGTGCCTTCCAAGGGACCGAGAATAACTATGGCTACACCTTC - TRBJ1-2 - TRBV9
CASSQDFRLLGAQYF TGTGCCAGCAGCCAAGATTTCCGACTGCTTGGGGCCCAGTACTTC - TRBJ2-5 - TRBV3-1/TRBV3-2
CASSRTGIETQYF TGTGCCAGCAGCCGAACGGGGATAGAGACCCAGTACTTC - TRBJ2-5 - TRBV14
CASSFRGSANTGELFF TGTGCCAGCAGCTTCAGGGGCTCCGCGAACACCGGGGAGCTGTTTTTT few TRBJ2-2 - TRBV7-2
CASSYTGVDTQYF TGTGCCAGCAGTTACACGGGTGTAGATACGCAGTATTTT - TRBJ2-3 - TRBV6-2/TRBV6-3
CASSYKETQYF TGTGCCAGCAGTTATAAAGAGACCCAGTACTTC - TRBJ2-5 - TRBV6-2/TRBV6-3
CATSLTGGTEAFF TGTGCCACCAGCCTAACAGGGGGCACTGAAGCTTTCTTT - TRBJ1-1 TRBD1 TRBV24-1
CASSIIELTNEKLFF TGTGCCAGTAGTATCATCGAGTTAACTAATGAAAAACTGTTTTTT - TRBJ1-4 - TRBV19
CASSEQGEIPEAFF TGCGCCAGCAGTGAACAGGGGGAAATCCCTGAAGCTTTCTTT - TRBJ1-1 TRBD1 TRBV10-2
CASSPPWDKGTYEQYF TGTGCCAGCAGCCCCCCTTGGGACAAGGGTACCTACGAGCAGTACTTC - TRBJ2-7 - TRBV7-2
CAWSWGSTGSGNTIYF TGTGCCTGGAGTTGGGGATCGACAGGGAGCGGAAACACCATATATTTT - TRBJ1-3 TRBD1 TRBV30
CASSLTGGGAGVNEQFF TGTGCCAGCAGCTTAACAGGGGGTGGGGCCGGGGTCAATGAGCAGTTCTTC - TRBJ2-1 - TRBV7-3
CASSQDRGGYGYTF TGTGCCAGCAGCCAAGACAGGGGAGGCTATGGCTACACCTTC - TRBJ1-2 TRBD1 TRBV7-2
CASSLRGDTDTQYF TGCGCCAGCAGCTTGCGGGGGGACACAGATACGCAGTATTTT - TRBJ2-3 TRBD2 TRBV5-1
CASSLTPTSKETQYF TGTGCCAGCAGCTTAACACCGACTTCCAAAGAGACCCAGTACTTC - TRBJ2-5 - TRBV7-3
CASSLYRGENSEAFF TGCGCCAGCAGCTTGTATCGGGGAGAGAACTCTGAAGCTTTCTTT - TRBJ1-1 - TRBV5-1
CASSSLGLGAQYF TGTGCCAGCAGCTCTCTGGGCCTTGGGGCCCAGTACTTC - TRBJ2-5 - TRBV7-3
CASSQDQEGPRTDTQYF TGTGCCAGCAGCCAAGATCAAGAGGGGCCTCGCACAGATACGCAGTATTTT - TRBJ2-3 - TRBV3-1/TRBV3-2
CASSYSGGLDTQYF TGTGCCAGCAGTTACTCCGGGGGCCTTGATACGCAGTATTTT once TRBJ2-3 - TRBV6-5
CASSQDVPETQYF TGTGCCAGCAGCCAAGACGTTCCTGAGACCCAGTACTTC - TRBJ2-5 - TRBV3-1/TRBV3-2
CASVQPTAAF TGTGCCAGTGTACAGCCAACGGCTGCATTT - TRBJ1-5 - TRBV11-3
CASSLAEGVGTEAFF TGTGCCAGCAGCTTAGCGGAGGGGGTGGGCACTGAAGCTTTCTTT - TRBJ1-1 - TRBV7-6
CAWTEGGGTEAFF TGTGCCTGGACCGAGGGGGGCGGCACTGAAGCTTTCTTT - TRBJ1-1 - TRBV30
CASSDRGGQFF TGTGCCAGCAGTGACAGAGGGGGGCAGTTCTTC - TRBJ2-1 - TRBV6-4
CASSPTGGAYNSPLHF TGTGCCAGCAGCCCTACCGGGGGCGCTTATAATTCACCCCTCCACTTT - TRBJ1-6 - TRBV6-2/TRBV6-3
CASRQIMRGSTDTQYF TGTGCCAGCAGACAAATAATGCGGGGGAGCACAGATACGCAGTATTTT - TRBJ2-3 TRBD2 TRBV13
CASSLGGHNSPLHF TGTGCCAGCAGCTTGGGGGGGCATAATTCACCCCTCCACTTT - TRBJ1-6 - TRBV5-4
CASSYSGAQSPLHF TGTGCCAGCAGTTACTCGGGGGCGCAATCACCCCTCCACTTT - TRBJ1-6 - TRBV6-5
CASSLREVVSSYNSPLHF TGTGCCAGCAGCTTAAGGGAGGTTGTGAGCTCCTATAATTCACCCCTCCACTTT - TRBJ1-6 - TRBV7-9
CASSQELKNIQYF TGCGCCAGCAGCCAAGAACTCAAAAACATTCAGTACTTC - TRBJ2-4 - TRBV4-3
CASSSRQGTHKNIQYF TGCGCCAGCAGCTCCAGACAGGGGACGCACAAAAACATTCAGTACTTC - TRBJ2-4 TRBD1 TRBV5-1
CAWSLTWQGGSPLHF TGTGCCTGGAGCCTTACTTGGCAGGGAGGTTCACCCCTCCACTTT once TRBJ1-6 - TRBV30
CASSFESGTGNSPLHF TGTGCCAGCAGCTTTGAGTCCGGGACAGGGAATTCACCCCTCCACTTT - TRBJ1-6 TRBD1 TRBV4-2
CASSSQGPPGNTEAFF TGTGCCAGCTCATCCCAGGGGCCGCCGGGGAACACTGAAGCTTTCTTT - TRBJ1-1 - TRBV18
CAWSPPWAAKNIQYF TGTGCCTGGAGCCCCCCCTGGGCGGCCAAAAACATTCAGTACTTC - TRBJ2-4 - TRBV30
CASGQGLSSYNSPLHF TGTGCCAGCGGACAGGGCCTGAGCTCCTATAATTCACCCCTCCACTTT - TRBJ1-6 TRBD1 TRBV13
CASSLETGPPEQYF TGTGCCAGCAGCTTAGAGACGGGGCCTCCCGAGCAGTACTTC - TRBJ2-7 - TRBV7-9
CSVADRAAEKLFF TGCAGCGTAGCCGACAGGGCGGCTGAAAAACTGTTTTTT - TRBJ1-4 TRBD1 TRBV29-1
CASRSRGEGNTIYF TGTGCCAGCAGATCACGGGGCGAAGGAAACACCATATATTTT - TRBJ1-3 - TRBV5-6
CASSHTGGSRRNSPLHF TGTGCCAGCAGCCACACAGGGGGTTCACGAAGAAATTCACCCCTCCACTTT - TRBJ1-6 TRBD1 TRBV14
CASSEAPPGYSNQPQHF TGTGCCAGCAGTGAAGCCCCTCCGGGTTATAGCAATCAGCCCCAGCATTTT once TRBJ1-5 - TRBV2
CAAGQGGQPQHF TGCGCCGCCGGACAGGGGGGTCAGCCCCAGCATTTT - TRBJ1-5 TRBD1 TRBV4-1
CASSIGEFSGANVLTF TGTGCCAGTAGTATTGGGGAGTTTTCTGGGGCCAACGTCCTGACTTTC - TRBJ2-6 - TRBV19
CASSLAKINGVYEQYF TGTGCCAGCAGCTTGGCCAAGATCAATGGTGTCTACGAGCAGTACTTC - TRBJ2-7 - TRBV5-5
CASSLDSGNTDTQYF TGCGCCAGCAGCTTGGATAGCGGAAACACAGATACGCAGTATTTT - TRBJ2-3 - TRBV5-1
CACVKNTGGYGYTF TGTGCCTGCGTCAAGAACACAGGGGGCTATGGCTACACCTTC once TRBJ1-2 TRBD1 TRBV30
CASSYSTPGQPQHF TGTGCCAGCAGTTACTCGACCCCCGGTCAGCCCCAGCATTTT - TRBJ1-5 - TRBV6-5
CASSSFGTSSYEQFF TGTGCCAGCAGCTCCTTCGGGACTAGCTCATACGAGCAGTTCTTC - TRBJ2-1 TRBD2 TRBV5-5
CASRASGGNTDTQYF TGTGCCAGCAGGGCTAGCGGGGGGAACACAGATACGCAGTATTTT - TRBJ2-3 TRBD2 TRBV2
CASSSGTGGLAGNTIYF TGTGCCAGCAGCAGCGGGACAGGGGGTCTAGCTGGAAACACCATATATTTT - TRBJ1-3 TRBD1 TRBV7-3
CASSLGQGNYGYTF TGTGCCAGCAGTCTCGGACAGGGCAACTATGGCTACACCTTC - TRBJ1-2 TRBD1 TRBV3-1/TRBV3-2
CASSPRDRLANIQYF TGTGCCAGCAGCCCCAGGGACAGATTAGCAAACATTCAGTACTTC once TRBJ2-4 TRBD1 TRBV6-2/TRBV6-3
CASSPTRGADNEQFF TGTGCCAGCAGTCCCACTAGGGGCGCTGACAATGAGCAGTTCTTC - TRBJ2-1 - TRBV6-2/TRBV6-3